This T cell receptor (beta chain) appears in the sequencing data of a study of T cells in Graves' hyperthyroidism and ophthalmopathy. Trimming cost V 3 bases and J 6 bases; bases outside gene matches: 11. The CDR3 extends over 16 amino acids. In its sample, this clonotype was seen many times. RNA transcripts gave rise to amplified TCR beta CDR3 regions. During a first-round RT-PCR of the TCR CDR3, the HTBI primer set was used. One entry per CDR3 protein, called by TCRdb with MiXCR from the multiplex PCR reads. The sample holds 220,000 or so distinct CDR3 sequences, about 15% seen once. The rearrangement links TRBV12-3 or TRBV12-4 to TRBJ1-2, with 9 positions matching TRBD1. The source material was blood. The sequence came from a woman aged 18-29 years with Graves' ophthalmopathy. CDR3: CASSFPRDRVYDGYTF. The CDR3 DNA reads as TGTGCCAGCAGTTTCCCCCGGGACAGGGTGTACGATGGCTACACCTTC.